One sample yielded the 14 T cell receptor beta chains listed below, sequenced in a study of T cells after posttransplantation cyclophosphamide. Method: immunoSEQ multiplex PCR; TCRdb's copy keeps in-frame clones and lacks some. This sample has 16,000 or so clones, with roughly nine tenths found just once. Busulfan-fludarabine conditioning, marrow transplant, and cyclophosphamide on days +3 and +4 were administered. The source was CD4+ T cells sorted from blood, collected after allogeneic stem cell transplant with posttransplant cyclophosphamide. The receptors come from a male patient aged 60-70 years who received an allogeneic stem cell transplant from a related donor and was CMV-positive. The graft donor may have contributed some T cells.

The chain uses TRBV6-5 and TRBJ1-1; D is uncertain. The length of the CDR3 is 13 residues. V lost 4 bases, J lost 4 bases, and 10 bases lay in between. Germline CDR1 reads MNHEY; CDR2 reads SVGAGI. DNA for the CDR3: TGTGCCAGCAGTTCCGAACGGGGCACTGAAGCTTTCTTT. Translation gives CASSSERGTEAFF.

The V gene is TRBV15, the J gene TRBJ2-5; D unresolved. The CDR3 length is 12 residues. The V end was cut by 6 bases, the J end by 1 base, with 6 bases between. Per germline, CDR1 LNHNV and CDR2 YYDKDF (reference sequence). The CDR3 DNA follows: TGTGCCACCAGTCGTCGCCAAGAGACCCAGTACTTC. Translated, it gives CATSRRQETQYF. The whole variable domain, remainder taken from reference TRBV15 and TRBJ2-5, is DAMVIQNPRYQVTQFGKPVTLSCSQTLNHNVMYWYQQKSSQAPKLLFHYYDKDFNNEADTPDNFQSRRPNTSFCFLDIRSPGLGDTAMYLCATSRRQETQYFGPGTRLLVL.

The chain joins TRBV5-1 to TRBJ1-1, with a tentative D call TRBD1 (6 bases). The V end lost 6 bases, the J end lost 5 bases, and 17 bases lay between the germline ends. Per germline, CDR1 SGHRS and CDR2 YFSETQ. There are 14 residues in the CDR3. CDR3 sequence: CASTLGGLGTEAFF. The CDR3 DNA sequence: TGCGCCAGCACTCTGGGGGGGCTTGGAACTGAAGCTTTCTTT.

This rearrangement joins TRBV5-1 to TRBJ1-6, with D unclear. The germline V and J ends were trimmed by 5 bases and 7 bases, with 13 bases remaining between them. CDR1 is SGHRS and CDR2 is YFSETQ in the germline V gene. The CDR3 length is 14 residues. CDR3 in amino acids: CASRVDNRNSPLHF. Here the CDR3 DNA reads TGCGCCAGCAGGGTAGACAACCGCAATTCACCCCTCCACTTT.

This sequence joins TRBV20-1 and TRBJ1-4, with unresolved D. The CDR3 has 11 residues. Germline-derived CDR1 and CDR2 are DFQATT and SNEGSKA (reference sequence). Between the trimmed V and J ends, which lost 4 bases and 5 bases, there was a span of 5 bases. CDR3 loop: CSANENEKLFF. DNA of the CDR3: TGCAGTGCTAACGAGAATGAAAAACTGTTTTTT.

This clone showed up just a few times. The chain uses TRBV5-4 and TRBJ2-5; 10 bases agree with TRBD1. V lost 2 bases to trimming and J lost 4 bases; unmatched junction nucleotides: 5. From germline, CDR1 is SGHNT and CDR2 YYREEE (reference sequence). The CDR3 covers 15 residues. The CDR3 region has the DNA TGTGCCAGCAGCTTACGACAGGGGGCGGCAGAGACCCAGTACTTC. Translation gives CASSLRQGAAETQYF.

The chain links TRBV7-9 to TRBJ2-6, with D possibly TRBD1 on 5 matching bases. The V end was cut by 5 bases, the J end by 0 bases, with 11 bases between. The germline CDR1 and CDR2 sequences are SEHNR and FQNEAQ (reference sequence). The CDR3 runs 16 residues. The CDR3 loop is CASSLRQFSGANVLTF. Here the CDR3 DNA reads TGTGCCAGCAGCCTCCGACAGTTCTCTGGGGCCAACGTCCTGACTTTC.

V and J are TRBV4-3 and TRBJ2-2, with 13 bases identical to TRBD2. The length of the CDR3 is 17 residues. Per the germline V gene, CDR1 is LGHNA and CDR2 is YSLEER. Losses at the gene ends were 2 bases for V and 3 bases for J; bases not matched to a gene: 3. CDR3 DNA sequence: TGCGCCAGCAGCCAACGGACTAGCGGGGGATACACCGGGGAGCTGTTTTTT. Translation: CASSQRTSGGYTGELFF.

This chain connects TRBV25-1 to TRBJ2-3, with 8 bases lining up with TRBD2. There are 14 residues in the CDR3. Germline trimming cut 5 bases from V and 5 bases from J; bases unmatched to any gene: 6. CDR1 and CDR2 (germline): MGHDK, SYGVNS. CDR3 sequence reads: CASSTGGAGDTQYF. Written as DNA, the CDR3 is TGTGCCAGCAGTACCGGGGGGGCCGGAGATACGCAGTATTTT.

This clone was picked up one time. This sequence joins TRBV18 and TRBJ2-5, with TRBD1 as a possible D gene (6 bases). The CDR3 extends over 16 amino acids. V was trimmed by 3 bases and J by 1 base, leaving 15 bases between them. Germline loops: CDR1 KGHSH, CDR2 LQKENI. In nucleotides, the CDR3 is TGTGCCAGCTCACCGACTATCGACAGGTTCCAAGAGACCCAGTACTTC. Amino acid sequence: CASSPTIDRFQETQYF.

This clone has a handful of counts. The gene calls are TRBV19 and TRBJ2-1; maybe TRBD2 (5 bases). The germline V and J ends were trimmed by 7 bases and 9 bases, with 16 bases remaining between them. Per germline, CDR1 LNHDA and CDR2 SQIVND (reference sequence). This CDR3 is 13 amino acids long. The CDR3 sequence is CASTSSRKGEQFF. The CDR3 nucleotides are TGTGCCAGTACGTCTAGCCGTAAAGGTGAGCAGTTCTTC. The full variable domain, rest sourced from reference TRBV19 and TRBJ2-1, is DGGITQSPKYLFRKEGQNVTLSCEQNLNHDAMYWYRQDPGQGLRLIYYSQIVNDFQKGDIAEGYSVSREKKESFPLTVTSAQKNPTAFYLCASTSSRKGEQFFGPGTRLTVL.

The chain combines TRBV19 with TRBJ1-5; no clear D gene. V lost 3 bases, J lost 0 bases, and 9 bases lay in between. There are 15 residues in the CDR3. CDR1 is LNHDA, CDR2 SQIVND, per germline (reference sequence). The CDR3 loop reads CASSIGRYSNQPQHF. CDR3 bases: TGTGCCAGTAGTATTGGCCGTTATAGCAATCAGCCCCAGCATTTT.

The chain recombines TRBV5-1 with TRBJ2-7; 8 bases fit TRBD1. The CDR3 length is 16 residues. V was clipped by 4 bases and J by 4 bases; unmatched bases: 13. Germline V gene sequence: CDR1 SGHRS, CDR2 YFSETQ. In DNA, the CDR3 is TGCGCCAGCAGCCAGTCCCCGGGACAGGCCGCATACGAGCAGTACTTC. It translates to CASSQSPGQAAYEQYF. Full variable domain (missing parts from reference TRBV5-1 and TRBJ2-7): KAGVTQTPRYLIKTRGQQVTLSCSPISGHRSVSWYQQTPGQGLQFLFEYFSETQRNKGNFPGRFSGRQFSNSRSEMNVSTLELGDSALYLCASSQSPGQAAYEQYFGPGTRLTVT.

V is TRBV2 and J is TRBJ1-2, with TRBD1 matching 11 bases. CDR3 length: 17 amino acids. The V segment lost 1 base and the J segment 1 base; nucleotides outside the gene matches: 5. In germline, CDR1 is SNHLY, CDR2 FYNNEI. The CDR3 spells CASSEDGTGGVNYGYTF. The CDR3 DNA sequence: TGTGCCAGCAGTGAAGATGGGACAGGGGGGGTTAACTATGGCTACACCTTC.